This T cell receptor beta chain is from a study of blood T cell repertoires in COVID-19. Here immunoSEQ multiplex PCR was the method, and the copy in TCRdb shows in-frame clones only, minus some. The repertoire includes 200,000 to 250,000 clones, roughly 88% of them detected once, and roughly 2% sits in the top ten. This clone appeared once. This CDR3 is 12 amino acids long. V lost 3 bases to trimming and J lost 8 bases, with 11 bases between them. The TCR was taken from a woman between 40 and 55 years old who had recovered from COVID-19. V gene TRBV12-3 or TRBV12-4 combines with J gene TRBJ2-7; D perhaps matches TRBD1 (6 bases). The source material was peripheral blood. As DNA, the CDR3 is TGTGCCAGCAGTTTCGGCAGGGGAAAGCAGTACTTC. This encodes CASSFGRGKQYF.